This record concerns one TCR beta chain sequence. There is no known antigen for this receptor. No base-level quality is on record; no much larger clone is a single base apart. The data derive from a study of cytomegalovirus exposure and HLA in healthy donors (dated by TCRdb to the late 2010s). Study-level background: An earlier analysis of 587 of the donors reported more than 250 Gb of sequence data and around 120 million unique TCR beta sequences from 190 million or so T cells. Class I and class II HLA loci were covered by the typing at four-digit resolution. To predict cytomegalovirus infection status, the study brought together high-throughput TCR immunosequencing, statistical association of individual TCRs with disease status, and machine learning. Five DR-DQ haplotypes were handled as single units for association and clustering because linkage in the cohort was strong. All discovery cohort repertoires had been generated using a single sequencing platform. An earlier analysis of approximately 640 of the donors applied high-throughput TCR beta sequencing to assess whether each TCR beta V gene segment acted as functional or pseudogenic. Approximately 310 gigabases of sequencing data and around 80 million unique TCR sequences made up an early release that covered some 640 HLA-typed donors. The study was designed to test whether signatures of past pathogen exposure could be identified by cataloging public T cell receptors. Among 350 to 400 genotyped donors of the cohort, an average of 235,054 unique TCR beta nucleotide sequences were sequenced per donor, around 18% of them non-productive. Donor age, sex, ethnicity and CMV serostatus were compiled alongside the repertoire data. The study used immunosequencing to profile the T cell repertoires of several hundred subjects and linked those repertoires to cytomegalovirus serostatus. The number of donors typed differed by locus, with 629-630 for A, B, C, DRB1 and DQB1, around 560 for DQA1, about 610 for DPA1, and around 460 for DPB1. In a later genetic analysis, genome-wide SNP genotypes for 398 of the 666 donors were used, and that subset was treated as a discovery cohort. Along with the approximately 620-subject first cohort, a separate validation cohort of around 120 different subjects was used. A later analysis re-examined previously published TCR beta repertoires from 610 or so donors and added high-resolution HLA genotyping to investigate patterns of TCR occurrence. Among the roughly 370 genotyped donors, approximately 82% belonged to the genetic ancestry cluster associated with self-reported Caucasian donors. Rather than using new phenotypic data, the later analysis identified candidate immune exposures from TCR beta sequences and from how often those sequences occurred across donors.

After removal of 1 base from V and 4 bases from J, the junction retains 2 bases not matched to a gene. CDR1 and CDR2 were assigned from the germline V gene as SGHDT and YYEEEE. Counted from cysteine to phenylalanine, this CDR3 has 14 amino acids. CDR3 DNA only is kept here, 42 bases in frame from base 1. The cohort consisted of 650 to 700 healthy bone marrow donors. At the time of sampling, every cohort member was nominally healthy, though immune exposures that went unrecorded were likely present. The donor tested CMV seropositive, placing the donor among the 290 or so seropositive members of the cohort. A peripheral blood sample was provided by each donor, and peripheral blood mononuclear cells were used for TCR beta sequencing. Genomic DNA extraction from the blood cell samples was performed with the Qiagen DNeasy Blood Extraction Kit. Study-wide conclusions, independent of this receptor: Across donors, most TCR sequences were observed very rarely, whereas some public TCRs were present in many individuals. In vitro tests confirmed that a few of the cytomegalovirus-associated TCR beta chains recognize cytomegalovirus antigens. Because counts were too low, seventeen rarely observed V segments, including chromosome 9 orphons, were left out of the earlier analysis of several hundred of the donors. A group of highly shared sequence variants was considered likely to be a technical artifact of the sequencing pipeline. A later genetic analysis reported fewer N-insertions in productive TCRs among donors in an Asian-associated ancestry cluster than the roughly 690-donor mean. This cohort had only TCR beta chains sequenced, and the lack of alpha or paired-chain data limited which features could be detected. In a later analysis, TCR association rates were found to vary across HLA loci, with the most associated TCRs seen for DRB1 alleles and the fewest for HLA-C alleles. In a later analysis, most CMV-associated TCR beta chains were found to appear HLA-restricted, with HLA associations seemingly driven largely by CMV exposure. In a later genetic analysis, a missense DCLRE1C variant was associated with V-gene and J-gene trimming of TCR beta chains, and the association was replicated in an independent cohort. In a later analysis, some 17,000 TCR beta sequences were associated with specific HLA alleles at a false discovery rate of 0.05. For the cohort, immune exposure information was limited to CMV serostatus. The authors suggested that the approach could potentially be extended to other disease states and immunological phenotypes. A further reported finding was that TCR beta sequences accurately predicted the HLA-A and HLA-B alleles for most subjects in the first cohort. Correlated functional status among segregating V segments might reflect linkage disequilibrium, but an unknown experimental factor could not be ruled out. Roughly uniform sequencing depth across donors was assumed in presence/absence analyses, although this assumption may not hold. HLA typing was unavailable for some donors at each locus, so association tests used only the typed subset. When HLA alleles, especially DR and DQ, strongly co-occurred, TCR associations were difficult to assign to individual alleles. An earlier analysis of around 600 of the donors showed that most TCR beta V segments appeared in productive rearrangements either about 90% or about 30% of the time, which broadly matched IMGT annotations. In a later analysis, HLA-associated TCR beta chains were found to be more clonally expanded and to have lower generation probabilities than equally common non-associated chains. The 87-base-pair reads could not distinguish some IMGT-functional V segments, including TRBV6-2 and TRBV6-3, so those segments were excluded. A later analysis reported that several top co-occurrence clusters appeared linked to parvovirus B19, influenza, CMV and Epstein-Barr virus. A total of about 180 TCR beta chains were listed by the study as associated with cytomegalovirus. The classifier was reported to diagnose cytomegalovirus status with high specificity and sensitivity in both the original and validation cohorts.

Libraries were made using the immunoSEQ multiplex PCR assay. For the multiplex PCR, a mixture combining 60 forward primers for TCR Vbeta segments and 13 reverse primers for TCR Jbeta segments was used. The CDR3 region of rearranged TCR beta genes was amplified from genomic DNA with a multiplex PCR assay. Amplified TCR beta libraries were sequenced as 87-base-pair reads on the Illumina HiSeq System. Regarding the original processing steps: In a later analysis, roughly 80 million unique TCR beta chains were counted across the 650 to 750 repertoires, and about 9.9 million of these chains were shared by at least two donors. Raw reads were error-corrected and collapsed into unique sequences by a nearest-neighbor algorithm in which closely related sequences were merged to remove PCR and sequencing errors. To assign V, D and J gene segments, CDR3 sequences were aligned to IMGT reference sequences. For a sequence to be retained, at least a six-nucleotide match to both a V gene segment and a J gene segment was required. Rearrangements were classified as productive when the CDR3 lacked stop codons and remained in frame with V and J, and all other rearrangements were classified as non-productive. Following IMGT convention, CDR3 was defined as the stretch from the second conserved V-encoded cysteine up to the conserved J-encoded phenylalanine. In an earlier analysis of more than 550 of the donors, sequences lacking an unambiguous match to a single V gene segment were excluded. In an earlier analysis of several hundred of the donors, V segments were called functional above 56.7% productive rearrangements and were called segregating when the between-donor standard deviation exceeded 5%. A statistical classification framework was built for diagnosing cytomegalovirus status from the catalog of TCR beta chain sequences. In a later analysis, V and J genes were assigned by comparing TCR nucleotide sequences against IMGT/GENE-DB human TR gene sequences. In a later analysis, CDR3 sequences and most-parsimonious VDJ recombination scenarios were assigned using the TCRdist pipeline. A later analysis defined each TCR beta chain by its CDR3 amino acid sequence plus V-gene family, and excluded reads lacking a unique V-gene family. A later analysis removed 592 highly shared, low-generation-probability nucleotide sequences to deal with suspected cross-contamination and a sequencing artifact. In a later analysis, a clonal expansion index was calculated for each public chain from normalized within-repertoire ranks of inferred template counts. In a later analysis, generation probabilities were computed using a VDJ recombination model fitted to out-of-frame rearrangements, and the results were checked against IGoR. In a later analysis, TCR-TCR, TCR-HLA and TCR-CMV co-occurrence was scored with hypergeometric tests, and a repertoire-size bias correction was applied to TCR pairs. False discovery rates were estimated in a later analysis by permuting HLA or CMV assignments 20 times. In a later analysis, co-occurring TCRs were grouped using DBSCAN, and TCRdist sequence similarity was added for clustering within HLA-allele-positive subsets. Co-occurrence clustering excluded repertoires with fewer than 30,000 or more than 120,000 public chains, plus five with anomalous nucleotide sharing. Imported from immuneACCESS, the table was reduced by TCRdb to in-frame sequences with V and J called. These copies leave out some clones; in studies compared against another copy, an unresolved V gene accounts for under half, and the cause of the remainder is not known. That table furnishes V, J and clone size, whereas the DNA furnished D and trimming. The sample table shows about 180,000 clones, and 75% to 85% are seen once. The ten largest clones represent roughly 1.2% of the sample.

Sequenced input: PBMCs. The sequence derives from a girl aged 2 to 10 in good health and CMV-seropositive. The rearranged segments are TRBV5-6 and TRBJ2-5; 9 bases in the junction line up with TRBD2. CDR3 reads: CASSLPLAGETQYF. The nucleotide sequence is given as TGTGCCAGCAGCTTGCCACTAGCGGGAGAGACCCAGTACTTC.